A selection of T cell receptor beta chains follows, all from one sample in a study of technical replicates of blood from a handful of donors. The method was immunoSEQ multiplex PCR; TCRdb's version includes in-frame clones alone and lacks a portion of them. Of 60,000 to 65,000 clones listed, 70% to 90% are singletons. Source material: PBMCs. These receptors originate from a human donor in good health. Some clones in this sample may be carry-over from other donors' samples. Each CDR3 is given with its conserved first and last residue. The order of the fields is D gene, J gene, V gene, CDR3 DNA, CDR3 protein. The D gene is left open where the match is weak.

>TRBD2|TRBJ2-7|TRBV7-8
TGTGCCAGCAGCTCTCTAACGGGACTAGAGGCCCCCTACGAGCAGTACTTC
CASSSLTGLEAPYEQYF
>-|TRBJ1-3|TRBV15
TGTGCCACCTTTCAGGGGACGGGAAACACCATATATTTT
CATFQGTGNTIYF
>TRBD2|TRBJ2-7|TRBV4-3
TGCGCCAGCAGCCAAGATAGGACTAGCGGGAGGGCCCCCTACGAGCAGTACTTC
CASSQDRTSGRAPYEQYF
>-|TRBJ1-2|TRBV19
TGTGCCAGTAGTACGGGGGTATTCTATGGCTACACCTTC
CASSTGVFYGYTF
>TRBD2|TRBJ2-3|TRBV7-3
TGTGCCAGCAGCTCACGGACTAGCGGGAGGGGCACAGATACGCAGTATTTT
CASSSRTSGRGTDTQYF
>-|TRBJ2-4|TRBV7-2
TGTGCCAGCAGTGTGGGCAGGGGACCGGGGTACATTCAGTACTTC
CASSVGRGPGYIQYF
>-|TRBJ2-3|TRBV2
TGTGCCAGCAGTGGGTCAGGCGCGCGTGGGGATACGCAGTATTTT
CASSGSGARGDTQYF
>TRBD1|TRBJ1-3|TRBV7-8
TGTGCCAGCAGCCCTGACAGGGGGCTCGGCGGAAACACCATATATTTT
CASSPDRGLGGNTIYF
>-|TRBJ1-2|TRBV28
TGTGCCAGCAGTACCCGTCCAGGGTCACATGGCTACACCTTC
CASSTRPGSHGYTF
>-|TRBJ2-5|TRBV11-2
TGTGCCAGCAGCTTTGGAGACGGGCAAGAGACCCAGTACTTC
CASSFGDGQETQYF